Sequencing of this TCR beta chain was carried out in a study of T cell changes during pregnancy in multiple sclerosis. This clone was detected once. This CDR3 spans 17 amino acids. Germline trimming cut 4 bases from V and 2 bases from J; bases unmatched to any gene: 8. Produced via immunoSEQ multiplex PCR; TCRdb's table is partial and in-frame only. In the table there are about 130,000 clones, roughly 97% of which are singletons. V is TRBV5-3 and J is TRBJ2-6, with 8 positions matching TRBD1. TRBV5-3 is placed among ORFs of uncertain function. The sequencing here drew on peripheral blood, taken after pregnancy. The TCR comes from a female donor with multiple sclerosis, enrolled in a pregnancy study. In DNA form, the CDR3 reads TGTGCCAGAAGCGGGTGGACAGGGACGACTGGGGCCAACGTCCTGACTTTC. This translates into CARSGWTGTTGANVLTF.